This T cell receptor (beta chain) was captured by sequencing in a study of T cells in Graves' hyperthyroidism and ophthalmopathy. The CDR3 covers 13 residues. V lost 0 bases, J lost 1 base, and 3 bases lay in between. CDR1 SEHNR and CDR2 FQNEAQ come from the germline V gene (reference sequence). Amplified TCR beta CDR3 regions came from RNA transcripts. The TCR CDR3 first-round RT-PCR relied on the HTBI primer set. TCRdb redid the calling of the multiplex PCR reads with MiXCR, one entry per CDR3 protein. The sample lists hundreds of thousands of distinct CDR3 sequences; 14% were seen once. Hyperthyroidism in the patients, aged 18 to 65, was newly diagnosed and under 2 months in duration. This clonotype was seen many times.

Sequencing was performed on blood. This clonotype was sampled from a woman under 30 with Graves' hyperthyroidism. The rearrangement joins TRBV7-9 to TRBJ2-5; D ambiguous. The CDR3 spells CASSLAAQETQYF. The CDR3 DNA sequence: TGTGCCAGCAGCTTAGCCGCCCAAGAGACCCAGTACTTC. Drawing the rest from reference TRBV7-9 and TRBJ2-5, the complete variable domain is DTGVSQNPRHKITKRGQNVTFRCDPISEHNRLYWYRQTLGQGPEFLTYFQNEAQLEKSRLLSDRFSAERPKGSFSTLEIQRTEQGDSAMYLCASSLAAQETQYFGPGTRLLVL.